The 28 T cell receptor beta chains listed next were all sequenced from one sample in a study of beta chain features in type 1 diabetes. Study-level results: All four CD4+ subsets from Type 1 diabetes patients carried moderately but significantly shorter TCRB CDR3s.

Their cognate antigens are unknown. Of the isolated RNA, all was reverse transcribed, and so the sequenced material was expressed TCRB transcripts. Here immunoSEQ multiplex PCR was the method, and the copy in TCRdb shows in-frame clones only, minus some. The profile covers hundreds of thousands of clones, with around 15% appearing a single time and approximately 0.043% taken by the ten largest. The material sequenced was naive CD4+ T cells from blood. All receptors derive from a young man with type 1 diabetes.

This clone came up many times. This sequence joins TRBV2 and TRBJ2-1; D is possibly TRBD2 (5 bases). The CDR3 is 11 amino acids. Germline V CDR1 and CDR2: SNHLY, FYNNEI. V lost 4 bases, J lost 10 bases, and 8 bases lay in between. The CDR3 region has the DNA TGTGCCAGCAGTGCGGGGTTCGAGCAGTTCTTC. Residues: CASSAGFEQFF.

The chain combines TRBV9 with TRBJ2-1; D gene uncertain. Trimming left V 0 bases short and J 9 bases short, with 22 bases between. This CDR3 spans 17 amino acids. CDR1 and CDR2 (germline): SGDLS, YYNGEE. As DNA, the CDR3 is TGTGCCAGCAGCGTAGCTTTGGGCCATTCAATCGTTAGTGAGCAGTTCTTC. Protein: CASSVALGHSIVSEQFF.

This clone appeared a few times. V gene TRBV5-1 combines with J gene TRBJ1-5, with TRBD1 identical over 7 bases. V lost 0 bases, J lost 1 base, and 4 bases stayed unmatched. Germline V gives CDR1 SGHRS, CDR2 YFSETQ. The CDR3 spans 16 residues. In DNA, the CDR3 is TGCGCCAGCAGCTTGGCCCCGACAGGGAGCAATCAGCCCCAGCATTTT. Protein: CASSLAPTGSNQPQHF.

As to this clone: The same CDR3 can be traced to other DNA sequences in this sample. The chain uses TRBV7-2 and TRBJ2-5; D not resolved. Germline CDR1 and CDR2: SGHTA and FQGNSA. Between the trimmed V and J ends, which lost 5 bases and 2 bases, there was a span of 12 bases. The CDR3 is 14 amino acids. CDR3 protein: CASSLTLAQETQYF. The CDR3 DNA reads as TGTGCCAGCAGCCTCACTTTAGCTCAAGAGACCCAGTACTTC.

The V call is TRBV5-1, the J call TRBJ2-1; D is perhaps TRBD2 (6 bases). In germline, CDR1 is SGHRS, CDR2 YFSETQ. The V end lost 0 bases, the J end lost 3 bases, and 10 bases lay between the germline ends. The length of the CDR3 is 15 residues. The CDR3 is CASSLEGTVYNEQFF. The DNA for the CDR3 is TGCGCCAGCAGCTTGGAGGGGACTGTCTACAATGAGCAGTTCTTC. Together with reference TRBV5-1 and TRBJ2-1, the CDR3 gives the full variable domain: KAGVTQTPRYLIKTRGQQVTLSCSPISGHRSVSWYQQTPGQGLQFLFEYFSETQRNKGNFPGRFSGRQFSNSRSEMNVSTLELGDSALYLCASSLEGTVYNEQFFGPGTRLTVL.

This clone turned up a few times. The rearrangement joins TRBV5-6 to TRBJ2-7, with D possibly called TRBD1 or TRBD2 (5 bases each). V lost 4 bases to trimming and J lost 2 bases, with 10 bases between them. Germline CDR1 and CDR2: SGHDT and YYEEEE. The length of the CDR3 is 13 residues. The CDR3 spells CASSPGPPYEQYF. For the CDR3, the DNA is TGTGCCAGCAGCCCGGGACCTCCCTACGAGCAGTACTTC.

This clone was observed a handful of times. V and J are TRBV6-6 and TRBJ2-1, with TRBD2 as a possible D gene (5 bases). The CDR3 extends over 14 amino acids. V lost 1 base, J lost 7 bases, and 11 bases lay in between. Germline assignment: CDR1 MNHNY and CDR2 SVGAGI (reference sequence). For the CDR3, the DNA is TGTGCCAGCAGTTACTGGACTGGAAAGAATGAGCAGTTCTTC. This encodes CASSYWTGKNEQFF.

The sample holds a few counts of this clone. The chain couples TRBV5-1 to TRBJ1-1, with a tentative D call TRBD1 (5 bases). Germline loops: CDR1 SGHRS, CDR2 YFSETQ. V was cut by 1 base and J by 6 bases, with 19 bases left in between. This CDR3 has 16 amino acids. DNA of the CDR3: TGCGCCAGCAGCTTGAGGGGAAGGGAACGGTTGGCTGAAGCTTTCTTT. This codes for CASSLRGRERLAEAFF.

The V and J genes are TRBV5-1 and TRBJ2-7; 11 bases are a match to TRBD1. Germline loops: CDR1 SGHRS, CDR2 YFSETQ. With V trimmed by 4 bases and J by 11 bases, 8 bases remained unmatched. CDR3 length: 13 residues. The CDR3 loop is CASSEGQGAVKYF. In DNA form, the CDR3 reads TGCGCCAGCAGCGAAGGACAGGGGGCGGTCAAGTACTTC.

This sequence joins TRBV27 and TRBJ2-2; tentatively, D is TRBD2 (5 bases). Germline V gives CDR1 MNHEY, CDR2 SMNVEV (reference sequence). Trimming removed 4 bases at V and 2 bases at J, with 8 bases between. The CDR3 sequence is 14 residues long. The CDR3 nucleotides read TGTGCCAGCAGTTCCGGGGTAAACACCGGGGAGCTGTTTTTT. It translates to CASSSGVNTGELFF.

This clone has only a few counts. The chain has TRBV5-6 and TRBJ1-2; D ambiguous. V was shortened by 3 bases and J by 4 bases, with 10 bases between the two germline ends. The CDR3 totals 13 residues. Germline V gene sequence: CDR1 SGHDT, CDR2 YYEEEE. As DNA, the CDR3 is TGTGCCAGCAGCTATGACCGAGGCTATGGCTACACCTTC. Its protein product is CASSYDRGYGYTF.

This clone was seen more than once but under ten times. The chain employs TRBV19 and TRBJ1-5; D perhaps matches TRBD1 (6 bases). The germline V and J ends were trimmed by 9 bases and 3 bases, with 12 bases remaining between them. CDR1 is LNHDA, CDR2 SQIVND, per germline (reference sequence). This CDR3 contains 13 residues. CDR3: CASHGQFNQPQHF. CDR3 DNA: TGTGCCAGCCACGGACAGTTCAATCAGCCCCAGCATTTT.

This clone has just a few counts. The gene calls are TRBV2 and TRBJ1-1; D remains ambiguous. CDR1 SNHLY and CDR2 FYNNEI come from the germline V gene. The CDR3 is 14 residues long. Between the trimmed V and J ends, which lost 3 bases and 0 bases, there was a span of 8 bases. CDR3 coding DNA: TGTGCCAGCAGTGACGGGAGGATGAACACTGAAGCTTTCTTT. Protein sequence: CASSDGRMNTEAFF.

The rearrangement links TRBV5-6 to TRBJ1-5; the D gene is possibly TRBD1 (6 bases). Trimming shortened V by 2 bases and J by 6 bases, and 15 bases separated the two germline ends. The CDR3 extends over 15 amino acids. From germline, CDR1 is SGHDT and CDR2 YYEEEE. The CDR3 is CASSFKTGNGQPQHF. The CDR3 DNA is TGTGCCAGCAGCTTTAAGACAGGCAATGGTCAGCCCCAGCATTTT.

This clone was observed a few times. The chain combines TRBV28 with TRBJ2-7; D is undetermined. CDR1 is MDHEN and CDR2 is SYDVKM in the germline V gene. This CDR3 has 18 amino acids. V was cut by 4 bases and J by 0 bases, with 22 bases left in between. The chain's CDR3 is CASSSYSYRARSSYEQYF. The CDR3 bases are TGTGCCAGCAGTTCCTACTCTTACCGGGCCCGCAGCTCCTACGAGCAGTACTTC.

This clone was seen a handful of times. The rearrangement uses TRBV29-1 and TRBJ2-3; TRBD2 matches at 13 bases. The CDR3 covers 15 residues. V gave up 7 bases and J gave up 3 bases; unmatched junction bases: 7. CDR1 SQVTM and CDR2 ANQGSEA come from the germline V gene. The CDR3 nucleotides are TGCAGCGCGGACGGGACTAGCGGGAAAACAGATACGCAGTATTTT. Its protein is CSADGTSGKTDTQYF.

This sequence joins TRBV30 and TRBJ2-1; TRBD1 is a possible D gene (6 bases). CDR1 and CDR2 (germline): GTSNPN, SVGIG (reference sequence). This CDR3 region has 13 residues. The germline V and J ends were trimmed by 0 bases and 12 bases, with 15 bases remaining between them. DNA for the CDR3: TGTGCCTGGAGTGTAGCCCCCGGACAGACGCAGTTCTTC. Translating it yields CAWSVAPGQTQFF.

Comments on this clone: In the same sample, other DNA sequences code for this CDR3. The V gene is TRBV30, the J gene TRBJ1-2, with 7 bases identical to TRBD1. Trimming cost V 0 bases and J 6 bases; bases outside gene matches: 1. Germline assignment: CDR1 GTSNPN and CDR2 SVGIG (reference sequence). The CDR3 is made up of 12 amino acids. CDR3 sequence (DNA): TGTGCCTGGAGTGTAGGGGGCCATGGCTACACCTTC. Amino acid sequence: CAWSVGGHGYTF.

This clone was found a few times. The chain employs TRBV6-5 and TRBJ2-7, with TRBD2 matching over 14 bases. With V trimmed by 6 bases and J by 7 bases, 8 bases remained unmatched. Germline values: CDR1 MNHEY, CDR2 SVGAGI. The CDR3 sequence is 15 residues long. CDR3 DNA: TGTGCCAGCAGGACGACTAGCGGGGGGGCCAGGGAGCAGTACTTC. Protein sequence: CASRTTSGGAREQYF.

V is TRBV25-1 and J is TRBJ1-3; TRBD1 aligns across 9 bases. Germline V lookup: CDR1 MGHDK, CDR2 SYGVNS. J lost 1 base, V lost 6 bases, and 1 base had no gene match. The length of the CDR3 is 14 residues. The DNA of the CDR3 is TGTGCCAGCAGGACAGGGGGATCTGGAAACACCATATATTTT. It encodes CASRTGGSGNTIYF.

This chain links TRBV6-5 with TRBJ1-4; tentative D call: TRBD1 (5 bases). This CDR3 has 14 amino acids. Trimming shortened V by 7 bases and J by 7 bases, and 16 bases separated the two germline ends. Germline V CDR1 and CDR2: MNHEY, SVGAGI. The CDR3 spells CASMPGGVSEKLFF. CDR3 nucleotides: TGTGCCAGCATGCCCGGGGGGGTGAGTGAAAAACTGTTTTTT.

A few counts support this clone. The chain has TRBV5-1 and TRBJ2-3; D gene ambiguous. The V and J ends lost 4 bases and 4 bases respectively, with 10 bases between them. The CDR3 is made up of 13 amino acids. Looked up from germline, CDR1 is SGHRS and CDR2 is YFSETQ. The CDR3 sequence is CASSQTSADTQYF. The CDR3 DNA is TGCGCCAGCAGCCAGACATCGGCAGATACGCAGTATTTT.

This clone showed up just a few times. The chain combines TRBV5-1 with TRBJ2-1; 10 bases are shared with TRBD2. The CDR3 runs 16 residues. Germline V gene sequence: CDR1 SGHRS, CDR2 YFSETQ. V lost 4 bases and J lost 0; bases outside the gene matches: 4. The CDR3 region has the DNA TGCGCCAGCAGCGGTTCTAGCGGGAGCTCCTACAATGAGCAGTTCTTC. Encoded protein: CASSGSSGSSYNEQFF.

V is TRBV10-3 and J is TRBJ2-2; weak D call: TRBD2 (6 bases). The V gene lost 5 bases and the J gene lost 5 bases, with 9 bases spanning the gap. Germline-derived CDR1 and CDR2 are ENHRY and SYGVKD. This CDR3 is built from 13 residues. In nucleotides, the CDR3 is TGTGCCATCAGTTCCCGGGAGACCGGGGAGCTGTTTTTT. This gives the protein CAISSRETGELFF.

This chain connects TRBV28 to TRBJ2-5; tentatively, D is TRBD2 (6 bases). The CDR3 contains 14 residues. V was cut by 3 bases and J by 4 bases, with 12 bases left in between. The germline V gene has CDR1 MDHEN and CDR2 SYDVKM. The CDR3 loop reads CASSFGGKGETQYF. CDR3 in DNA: TGTGCCAGCAGTTTTGGAGGGAAGGGAGAGACCCAGTACTTC.

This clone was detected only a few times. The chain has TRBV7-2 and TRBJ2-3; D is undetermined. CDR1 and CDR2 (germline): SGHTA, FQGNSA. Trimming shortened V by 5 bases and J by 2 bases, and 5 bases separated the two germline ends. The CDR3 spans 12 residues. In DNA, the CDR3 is TGTGCCAGCAGCCAGCCCACAGATACGCAGTATTTT. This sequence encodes CASSQPTDTQYF.

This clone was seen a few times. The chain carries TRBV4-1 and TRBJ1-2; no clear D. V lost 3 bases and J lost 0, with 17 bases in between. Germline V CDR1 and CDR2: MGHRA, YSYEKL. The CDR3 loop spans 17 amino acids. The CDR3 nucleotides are TGCGCCAGCAGCCAGAAGCCCACAGTGAATTCTAACTATGGCTACACCTTC. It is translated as CASSQKPTVNSNYGYTF.

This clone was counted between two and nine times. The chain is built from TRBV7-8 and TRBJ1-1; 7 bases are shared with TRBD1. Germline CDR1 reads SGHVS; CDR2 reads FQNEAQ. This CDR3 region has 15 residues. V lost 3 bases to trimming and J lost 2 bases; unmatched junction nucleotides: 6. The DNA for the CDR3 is TGTGCCAGCAGCTTTCTCGGGACAGCCAACACTGAAGCTTTCTTT. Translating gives CASSFLGTANTEAFF.